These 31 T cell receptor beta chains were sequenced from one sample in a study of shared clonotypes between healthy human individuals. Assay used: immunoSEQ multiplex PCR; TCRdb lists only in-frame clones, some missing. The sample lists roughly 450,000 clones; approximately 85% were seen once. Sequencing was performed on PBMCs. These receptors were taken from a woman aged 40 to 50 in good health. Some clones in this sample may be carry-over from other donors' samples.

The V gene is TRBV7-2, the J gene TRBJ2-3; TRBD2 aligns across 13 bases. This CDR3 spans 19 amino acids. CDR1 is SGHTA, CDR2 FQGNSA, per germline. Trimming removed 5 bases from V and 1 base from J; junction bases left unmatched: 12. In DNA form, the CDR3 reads TGTGCCAGCAGCGACCGACTAGCGGGAGGAATGAGCCGCACAGATACGCAGTATTTT. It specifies CASSDRLAGGMSRTDTQYF.

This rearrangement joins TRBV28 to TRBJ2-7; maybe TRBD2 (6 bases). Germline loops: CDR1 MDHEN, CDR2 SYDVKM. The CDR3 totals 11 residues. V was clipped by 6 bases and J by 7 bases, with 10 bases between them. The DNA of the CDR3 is TGTGCCAGCAGGTTCCGGGAGGAGCAGTACTTC. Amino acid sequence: CASRFREEQYF.

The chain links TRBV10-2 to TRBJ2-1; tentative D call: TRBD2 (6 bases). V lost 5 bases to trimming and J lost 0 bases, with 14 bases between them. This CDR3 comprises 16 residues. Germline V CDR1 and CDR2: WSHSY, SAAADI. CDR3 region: CASSPHLSGSYNEQFF. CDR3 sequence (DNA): TGCGCCAGCAGTCCCCATCTTAGCGGCTCCTACAATGAGCAGTTCTTC.

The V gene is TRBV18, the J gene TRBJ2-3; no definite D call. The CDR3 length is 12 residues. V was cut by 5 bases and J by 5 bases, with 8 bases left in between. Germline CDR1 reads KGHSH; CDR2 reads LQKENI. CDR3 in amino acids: CASSADRDTQYF. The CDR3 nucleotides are TGTGCCAGCTCAGCCGACCGAGATACGCAGTATTTT.

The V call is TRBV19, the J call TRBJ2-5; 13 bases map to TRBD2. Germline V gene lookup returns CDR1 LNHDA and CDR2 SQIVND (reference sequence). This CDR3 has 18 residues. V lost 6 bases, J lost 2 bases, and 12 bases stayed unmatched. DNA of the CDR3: TGTGCCAGTAGCCTGGGACTAGCGGGATTCCTGGGGCAAGAGACCCAGTACTTC. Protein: CASSLGLAGFLGQETQYF.

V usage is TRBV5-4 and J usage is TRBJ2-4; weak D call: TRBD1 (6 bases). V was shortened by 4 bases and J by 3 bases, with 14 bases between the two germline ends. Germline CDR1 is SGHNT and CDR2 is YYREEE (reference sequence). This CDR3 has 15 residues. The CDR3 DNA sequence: TGTGCCAGCAGCCCTAAGGCAGGGGTCAAAAACATTCAGTACTTC. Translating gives CASSPKAGVKNIQYF.

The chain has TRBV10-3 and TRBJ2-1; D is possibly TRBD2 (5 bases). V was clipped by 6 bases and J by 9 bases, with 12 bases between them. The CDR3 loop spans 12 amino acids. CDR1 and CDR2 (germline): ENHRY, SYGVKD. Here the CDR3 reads CAIRSSSGEQFF. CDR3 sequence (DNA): TGTGCCATCAGGTCTAGCTCCGGTGAGCAGTTCTTC.

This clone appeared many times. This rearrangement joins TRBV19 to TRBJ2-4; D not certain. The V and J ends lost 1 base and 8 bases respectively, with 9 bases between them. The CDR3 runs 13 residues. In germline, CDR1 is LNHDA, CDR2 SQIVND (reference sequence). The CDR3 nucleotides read TGTGCCAGTAGTATAGTAGGGTCGGACATTCAGTACTTC. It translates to CASSIVGSDIQYF. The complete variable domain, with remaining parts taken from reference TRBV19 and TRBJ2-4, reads DGGITQSPKYLFRKEGQNVTLSCEQNLNHDAMYWYRQDPGQGLRLIYYSQIVNDFQKGDIAEGYSVSREKKESFPLTVTSAQKNPTAFYLCASSIVGSDIQYFGAGTRLSVL.

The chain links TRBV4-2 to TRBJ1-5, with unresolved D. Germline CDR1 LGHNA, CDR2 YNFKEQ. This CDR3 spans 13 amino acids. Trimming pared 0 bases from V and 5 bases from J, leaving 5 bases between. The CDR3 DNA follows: TGTGCCAGCAGCCAAGAGGAGTATCAGCCCCAGCATTTT. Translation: CASSQEEYQPQHF.

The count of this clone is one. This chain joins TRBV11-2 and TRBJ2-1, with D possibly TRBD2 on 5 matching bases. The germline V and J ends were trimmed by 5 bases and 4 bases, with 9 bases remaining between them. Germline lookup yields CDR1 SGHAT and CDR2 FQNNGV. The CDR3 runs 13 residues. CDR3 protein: CASSLDFYNEQFF. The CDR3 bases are TGTGCCAGCAGCCTGGACTTTTACAATGAGCAGTTCTTC.

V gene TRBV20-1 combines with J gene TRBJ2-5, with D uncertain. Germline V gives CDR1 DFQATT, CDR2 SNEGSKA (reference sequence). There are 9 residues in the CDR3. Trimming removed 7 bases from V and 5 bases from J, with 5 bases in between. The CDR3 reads CSVGETQYF. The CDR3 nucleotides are TGCAGTGTAGGGGAGACCCAGTACTTC.

As DNA, the CDR3 is TGTGCCAGCAGCCTCCCTGACCCGTATAAGCAGTACTTC. This encodes CASSLPDPYKQYF. The chain employs TRBV28 and TRBJ2-7; no clear D gene. The CDR3 has 13 residues. The germline V and J ends were trimmed by 6 bases and 8 bases, with 17 bases remaining between them. Germline CDR1 reads MDHEN; CDR2 reads SYDVKM.

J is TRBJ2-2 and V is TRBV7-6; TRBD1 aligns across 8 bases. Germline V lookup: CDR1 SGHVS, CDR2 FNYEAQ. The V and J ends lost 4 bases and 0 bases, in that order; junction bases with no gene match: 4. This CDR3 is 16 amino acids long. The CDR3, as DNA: TGTGCCAGCAGCTCGCTGACAGGGGCGAACACCGGGGAGCTGTTTTTT. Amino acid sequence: CASSSLTGANTGELFF. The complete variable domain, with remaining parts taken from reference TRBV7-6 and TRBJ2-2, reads GAGVSQSPRYKVTKRGQDVALRCDPISGHVSLYWYRQALGQGPEFLTYFNYEAQQDKSGLPNDRFSAERPEGSISTLTIQRTEQRDSAMYRCASSSLTGANTGELFFGEGSRLTVL.

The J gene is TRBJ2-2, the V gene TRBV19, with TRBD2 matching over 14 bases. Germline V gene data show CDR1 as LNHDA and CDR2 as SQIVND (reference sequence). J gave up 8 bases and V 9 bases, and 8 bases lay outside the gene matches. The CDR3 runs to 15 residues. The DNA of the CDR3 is TGTGCCAGCCATACCGGGACTAGCGGGAGAGGGGAGCTGTTTTTT. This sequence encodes CASHTGTSGRGELFF.

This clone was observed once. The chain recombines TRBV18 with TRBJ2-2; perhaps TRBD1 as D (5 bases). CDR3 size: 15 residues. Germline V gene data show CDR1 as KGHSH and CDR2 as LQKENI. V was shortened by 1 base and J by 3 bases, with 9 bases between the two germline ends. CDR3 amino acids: CASSPRQPDTGELFF. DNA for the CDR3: TGTGCCAGCTCACCACGACAGCCTGACACCGGGGAGCTGTTTTTT.

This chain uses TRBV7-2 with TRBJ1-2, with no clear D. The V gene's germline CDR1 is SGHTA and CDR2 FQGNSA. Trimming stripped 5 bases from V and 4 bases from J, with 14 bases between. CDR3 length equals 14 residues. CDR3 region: CASSPPTRAYGYTF. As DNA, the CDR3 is TGTGCCAGCAGCCCGCCCACACGGGCCTATGGCTACACCTTC.

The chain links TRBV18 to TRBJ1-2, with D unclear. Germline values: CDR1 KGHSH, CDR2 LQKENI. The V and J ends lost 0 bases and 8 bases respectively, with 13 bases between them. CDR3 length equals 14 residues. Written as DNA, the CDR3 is TGTGCCAGCTCACCACCGAGTAGGGCGGAGGGCTACACCTTC. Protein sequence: CASSPPSRAEGYTF.

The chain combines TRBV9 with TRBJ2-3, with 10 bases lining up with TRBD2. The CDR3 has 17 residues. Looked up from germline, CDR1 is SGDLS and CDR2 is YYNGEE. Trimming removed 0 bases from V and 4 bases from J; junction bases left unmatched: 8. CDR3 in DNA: TGTGCCAGCAGCGTAGACGTGGGACTAGCGCGGGCAGATACGCAGTATTTT. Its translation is CASSVDVGLARADTQYF.

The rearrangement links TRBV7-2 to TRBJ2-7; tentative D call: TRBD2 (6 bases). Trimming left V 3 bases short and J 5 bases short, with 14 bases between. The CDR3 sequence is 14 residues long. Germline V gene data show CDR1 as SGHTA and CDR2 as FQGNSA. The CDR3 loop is CASSLPRTGDEQYF. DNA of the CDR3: TGTGCCAGCAGCTTGCCCCGGACGGGAGACGAGCAGTACTTC.

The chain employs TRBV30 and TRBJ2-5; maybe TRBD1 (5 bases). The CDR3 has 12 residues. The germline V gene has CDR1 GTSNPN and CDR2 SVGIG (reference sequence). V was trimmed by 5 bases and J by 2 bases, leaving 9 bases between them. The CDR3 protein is CAWDPGQETQYF. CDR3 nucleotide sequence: TGTGCCTGGGACCCAGGGCAAGAGACCCAGTACTTC.

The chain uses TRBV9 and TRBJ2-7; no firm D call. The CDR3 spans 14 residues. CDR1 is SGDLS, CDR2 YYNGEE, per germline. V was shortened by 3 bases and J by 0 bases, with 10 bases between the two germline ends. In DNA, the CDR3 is TGTGCCAGCAGCGCCCGGGCCACCTCCTACGAGCAGTACTTC. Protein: CASSARATSYEQYF.

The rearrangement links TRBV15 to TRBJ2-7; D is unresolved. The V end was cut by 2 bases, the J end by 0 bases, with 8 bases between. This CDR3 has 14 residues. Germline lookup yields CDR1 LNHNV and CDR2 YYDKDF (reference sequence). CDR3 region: CATSRMGSSYEQYF. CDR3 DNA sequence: TGTGCCACCAGCAGAATGGGTAGCTCCTACGAGCAGTACTTC.

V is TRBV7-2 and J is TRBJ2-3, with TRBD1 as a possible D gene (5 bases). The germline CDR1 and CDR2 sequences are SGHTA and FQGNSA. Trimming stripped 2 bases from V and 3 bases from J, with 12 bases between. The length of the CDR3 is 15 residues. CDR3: CASSLMPGWTDTQYF. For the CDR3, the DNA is TGTGCCAGCAGCTTAATGCCAGGGTGGACAGATACGCAGTATTTT.

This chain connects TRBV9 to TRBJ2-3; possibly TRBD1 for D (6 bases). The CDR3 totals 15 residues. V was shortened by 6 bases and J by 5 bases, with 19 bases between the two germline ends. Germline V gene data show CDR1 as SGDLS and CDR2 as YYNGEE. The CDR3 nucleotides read TGTGCCAGCACTCCCGGGACCAGGGGTGTAGATACGCAGTATTTT. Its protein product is CASTPGTRGVDTQYF.

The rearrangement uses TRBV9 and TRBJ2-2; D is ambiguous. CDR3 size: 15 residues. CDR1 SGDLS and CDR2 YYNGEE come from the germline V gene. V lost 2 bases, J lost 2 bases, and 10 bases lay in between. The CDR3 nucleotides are TGTGCCAGCAGCGTGTTAGGCGGAAACACCGGGGAGCTGTTTTTT. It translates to CASSVLGGNTGELFF. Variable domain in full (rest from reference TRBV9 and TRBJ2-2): DSGVTQTPKHLITATGQRVTLRCSPRSGDLSVYWYQQSLDQGLQFLIQYYNGEERAKGNILERFSAQQFPDLHSELNLSSLELGDSALYFCASSVLGGNTGELFFGEGSRLTVL.

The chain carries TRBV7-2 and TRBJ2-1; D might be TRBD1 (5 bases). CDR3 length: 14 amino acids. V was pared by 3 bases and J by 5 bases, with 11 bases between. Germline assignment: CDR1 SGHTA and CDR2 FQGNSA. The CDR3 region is CASSLGPANNEQFF. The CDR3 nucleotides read TGTGCCAGCAGCTTGGGGCCAGCTAACAATGAGCAGTTCTTC. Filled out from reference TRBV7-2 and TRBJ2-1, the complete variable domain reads GAGVSQSPSNKVTEKGKDVELRCDPISGHTALYWYRQSLGQGLEFLIYFQGNSAPDKSGLPSDRFSAERTGGSVSTLTIQRTQQEDSAVYLCASSLGPANNEQFFGPGTRLTVL.

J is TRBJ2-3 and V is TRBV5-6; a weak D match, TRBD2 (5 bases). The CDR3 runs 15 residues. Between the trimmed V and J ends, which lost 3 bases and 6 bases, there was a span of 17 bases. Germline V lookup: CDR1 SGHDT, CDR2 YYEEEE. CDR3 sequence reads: CASSSTRRLADTQYF. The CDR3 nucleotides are TGTGCCAGCAGCTCGACGAGACGCTTAGCGGATACGCAGTATTTT.

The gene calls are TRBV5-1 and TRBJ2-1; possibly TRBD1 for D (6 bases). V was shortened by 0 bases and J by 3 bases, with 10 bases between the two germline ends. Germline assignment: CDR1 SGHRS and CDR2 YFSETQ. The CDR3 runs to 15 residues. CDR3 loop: CASSLDRVDYNEQFF. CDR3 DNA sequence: TGCGCCAGCAGCTTGGACAGGGTCGACTACAATGAGCAGTTCTTC.

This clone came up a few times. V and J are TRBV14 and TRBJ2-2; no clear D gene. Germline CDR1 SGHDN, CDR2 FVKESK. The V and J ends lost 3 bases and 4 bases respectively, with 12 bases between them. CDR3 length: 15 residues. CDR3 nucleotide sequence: TGTGCCAGCAGCCAGCTGGATTCTGCCACCGGGGAGCTGTTTTTT. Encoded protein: CASSQLDSATGELFF.

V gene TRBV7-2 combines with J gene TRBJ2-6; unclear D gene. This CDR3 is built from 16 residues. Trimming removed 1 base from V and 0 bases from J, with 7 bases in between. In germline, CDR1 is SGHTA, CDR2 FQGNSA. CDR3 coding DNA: TGTGCCAGCAGCTTAGAATCCGTCTCTGGGGCCAACGTCCTGACTTTC. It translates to CASSLESVSGANVLTF.

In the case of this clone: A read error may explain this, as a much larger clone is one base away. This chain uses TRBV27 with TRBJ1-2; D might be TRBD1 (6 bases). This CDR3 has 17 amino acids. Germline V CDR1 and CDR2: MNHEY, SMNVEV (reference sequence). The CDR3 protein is CATSQGRGDRLNYDYTF. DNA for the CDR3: TGTGCCACTTCGCAGGGGAGAGGGGATCGCCTAAACTATGACTACACCTTC.